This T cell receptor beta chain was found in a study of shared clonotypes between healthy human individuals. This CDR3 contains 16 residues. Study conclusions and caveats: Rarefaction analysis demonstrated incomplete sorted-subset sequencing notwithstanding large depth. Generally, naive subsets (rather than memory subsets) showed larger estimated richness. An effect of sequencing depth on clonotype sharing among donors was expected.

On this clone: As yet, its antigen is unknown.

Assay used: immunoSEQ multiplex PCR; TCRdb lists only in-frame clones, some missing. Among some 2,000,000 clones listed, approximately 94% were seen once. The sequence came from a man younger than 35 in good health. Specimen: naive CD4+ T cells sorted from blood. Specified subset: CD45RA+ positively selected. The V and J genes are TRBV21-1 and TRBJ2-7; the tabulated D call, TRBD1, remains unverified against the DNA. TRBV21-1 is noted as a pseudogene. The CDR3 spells CASSLNGGQGVYEQYF. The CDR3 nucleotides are TGTGCCAGCAGCCTAAACGGGGGACAGGGAGTCTACGAGCAGTACTTC.